This entry concerns a single T cell receptor beta chain. This entry belongs to a study of blood T cell repertoires in COVID-19. Overall study context: There were acute and convalescent COVID-19 samples, and they came from the United States, Italy and Spain.

Study processing details: Amplification of reference gene primers was used by the study to estimate nucleated cell counts. Clones were sequenced by immunoSEQ multiplex PCR, and TCRdb holds only the in-frame ones, with some missing. That table furnishes V, J and clone size, whereas the DNA furnished D and trimming. The sample has 200,000 to 250,000 clones, around 89% seen once. The Seattle patients, enrolled during active infection, were followed longitudinally. Germline V gives CDR1 GTSNPN, CDR2 SVGIG (reference sequence). The CDR3 runs 14 residues. Trimming removed 2 bases from V and 0 bases from J, with 8 bases in between.

This chain uses TRBV30 with TRBJ1-5; D gene ambiguous. The sequence came from a man aged 25-45 years with COVID-19, enrolled during active disease. The material sequenced was peripheral blood. CDR3 residues: CAWSRGLSNQPQHF. CDR3 nucleotides: TGTGCCTGGAGTCGAGGGCTTAGCAATCAGCCCCAGCATTTT.